The source of this TCR beta chain is a study of post-analysis software for immune sequencing data. Whole-study results and caveats: Included in a set of about five TRBV segments more frequent in patients than controls were TRBV5-6, TRBV5-1 and TRBV20-1.

Unique molecular identifiers were built into the TCR beta cDNA libraries. Using its own MiXCR run on the PCR reads, TCRdb lists one record per CDR3 protein. The sample has more than 350,000 distinct CDR3 sequences, roughly 40% seen once. Trimming shortened V by 0 bases and J by 0 bases, and 9 bases separated the two germline ends. From germline, CDR1 is DFQATT and CDR2 SNEGSKA (reference sequence). The CDR3 has 15 residues. In this sample, this clonotype turned up a few times. Its target is unknown. Sequenced material: blood. This chain joins TRBV20-1 and TRBJ2-1; the D is unclear. The receptor was isolated from a girl aged 2-10 years with multiple sclerosis. The CDR3: CSARDMNRSYNEQFF. In nucleotides, the CDR3 is TGCAGTGCTAGAGATATGAACCGCTCCTACAATGAGCAGTTCTTC.